Listed below are T cell receptor beta chains from one sample, sequenced in a study of T cell changes during pregnancy in multiple sclerosis. The repertoire was sequenced with immunoSEQ multiplex PCR; TCRdb's copy has only in-frame clones and lacks some. This table holds tens of thousands of clones, 90% to 95% found once. Sample: CD4+ T cells from peripheral blood mononuclear cells, taken in the second trimester of pregnancy. These receptors were taken from a female donor with multiple sclerosis, enrolled in a pregnancy study. Each CDR3 is given with its conserved first and last residue. The D gene is left open where the match is weak. A clone size is listed for some rows: how often the clone was seen (once, few, many), or a class if it is expanded.

>TRBJ1-2|TRBV19|.|.|15
TGTGCCAGTAACGCGTTGGGGGCAACTAACTATGGCTACACCTTC
CASNALGATNYGYTF
>TRBJ1-2|TRBV5-1|TRBD1|.|13
TGCGCCAGCAGCGCCGGGACAGGGGTTGGCTACACCTTC
CASSAGTGVGYTF
>TRBJ1-3|TRBV5-4|.|.|15
TGTGCCAGCAGCTTGGGAGGTAGAACGGGAAACACCATATATTTT
CASSLGGRTGNTIYF
>TRBJ2-5|TRBV4-1|TRBD2|.|16
TGCGCCAGCAGCCAAGATATGACTAGCGGGGAGGAGACCCAGTACTTC
CASSQDMTSGEETQYF
>TRBJ2-7|TRBV6-5|TRBD1|.|16
TGTGCCAGCAGTTATTCCGGACAGGGGTTTACCTACGAGCAGTACTTC
CASSYSGQGFTYEQYF
>TRBJ1-6|TRBV9|TRBD1|.|14
TGTGCCAGCACCAGACAGGGGGAAAATTCACCCCTCCACTTT
CASTRQGENSPLHF
>TRBJ2-5|TRBV29-1|.|.|13
TGCAGCGTTGAAGATCCTAGGGGGAAGACCCAGTACTTC
CSVEDPRGKTQYF
>TRBJ2-3|TRBV11-1|TRBD2|.|16
TGTGCCAGCAGCTGGCCCCGGACTAGCCTCACAGATACGCAGTATTTT
CASSWPRTSLTDTQYF
>TRBJ2-1|TRBV5-6|.|.|12
TGTGCCAGCAGTCGGCGTTGGAGTGAGCAGTTCTTC
CASSRRWSEQFF
>TRBJ2-1|TRBV5-1|TRBD2|.|14
TGCGCCAGCAGCTTTCTACTAGCGGGGAATGAGCAGTTCTTC
CASSFLLAGNEQFF
>TRBJ2-1|TRBV28|.|.|17
TGTGCCAGCACACCGGCCGGGACTCTGGACTCCTACAATGAGCAGTTCTTC
CASTPAGTLDSYNEQFF
>TRBJ2-5|TRBV29-1|TRBD1|.|12
TGCAGCGTCGGATACAGGGGAGAGACCCAGTACTTC
CSVGYRGETQYF
>TRBJ2-5|TRBV11-2|.|.|14
TGTGCCAGCAGCTTAGCCGCTACTGAAGAGACCCAGTACTTC
CASSLAATEETQYF
>TRBJ1-2|TRBV4-3|.|.|15
TGCGCCAGCAGCCAAGAAATCCGACTTAACTATGGCTACACCTTC
CASSQEIRLNYGYTF
>TRBJ1-2|TRBV7-3|TRBD1|.|15
TGTGCCAGCAGCTTAACGGGGACAGCTAACTATGGCTACACCTTC
CASSLTGTANYGYTF
>TRBJ1-5|TRBV28|.|.|12
TGTGCCAGCAGGGAGACCAATCAGCCCCAGCATTTT
CASRETNQPQHF
>TRBJ2-7|TRBV18|.|.|14
TGTGCCAGCTCACCACGACTCACCGGCATTGAGCAGTACTTC
CASSPRLTGIEQYF
>TRBJ2-2|TRBV11-3|.|.|16
TGTGCCAGCAGCTTAGATTTACTCCTCATCCCCGGGGAGCTGTTTTTT
CASSLDLLLIPGELFF
>TRBJ1-2|TRBV5-6|.|once|14
TGTGCCAGCAGGGGGGGGGTTCGAATTGGTGGCTACACCTTC
CASRGGVRIGGYTF
>TRBJ2-7|TRBV19|TRBD1|.|19
TGTGCCAGTAGTCAACAAAGGGGCTCCGGGACAGATAATCCCTACGAGCAGTACTTC
CASSQQRGSGTDNPYEQYF
>TRBJ2-2|TRBV23-1|.|.|17
TGCGCCAGCAGTCAACTGGCCCCGGACTCAGTAACCGGGGAGCTGTTTTTT
CASSQLAPDSVTGELFF
>TRBJ2-7|TRBV28|TRBD1|.|12
TGTGCCAGCAGCAACAGGGGCTACGAGCAGTACTTC
CASSNRGYEQYF
>TRBJ2-5|TRBV5-1|.|.|14
TGCGCCAGCAGCTTGGGGCTAGCTCGGGAGACCCAGTACTTC
CASSLGLARETQYF
>TRBJ1-3|TRBV18|TRBD1|.|15
TGTGCCAGCTCACCCGGAGGACAGGGTGGAAACACCATATATTTT
CASSPGGQGGNTIYF
>TRBJ1-1|TRBV6-5|TRBD1|.|14
TGTGCCAGCAGTTATCAGACAGGGGGCACTGAAGCTTTCTTT
CASSYQTGGTEAFF
>TRBJ1-1|TRBV19|TRBD1|.|15
TGTGCCAGTACCCGGGGGACAGGGACGTTCACTGAAGCTTTCTTT
CASTRGTGTFTEAFF
>TRBJ1-1|TRBV6-5|TRBD1|.|16
TGTGCCAGCAGTTATGGGACAGGGAGAAAGAGGACTGAAGCTTTCTTT
CASSYGTGRKRTEAFF
>TRBJ1-1|TRBV6-6|.|.|12
TGTGCCAGCACCTTATCGGGCACTGAAGCTTTCTTT
CASTLSGTEAFF
>TRBJ2-5|TRBV15|TRBD1|.|17
TGTGCCACCAGCAGAGTTGTGGGGACAGGGGGCATAGAGACCCAGTACTTC
CATSRVVGTGGIETQYF
>TRBJ2-7|TRBV5-1|.|once|12
TGCGCCAGCTCTTCGGGGTCCTACGAGCAGTACTTC
CASSSGSYEQYF
>TRBJ2-5|TRBV23-1|TRBD2|.|15
TGCGCCAGCATTGCGGGTAGCGGGAGGGAAGAGACCCAGTACTTC
CASIAGSGREETQYF
>TRBJ2-7|TRBV2|TRBD2|.|13
TGTGCCAGTACGGGACTAGCGGGACATACGCAGTACTTC
CASTGLAGHTQYF
>TRBJ2-2|TRBV10-3|TRBD1|.|15
TGTGCCATCAGGAGGACAGGGGGCGGGACCGGGGAGCTGTTTTTT
CAIRRTGGGTGELFF
>TRBJ2-2|TRBV29-1|.|.|15
TGCAGCGTTGACGGAGGGCTGGGGGTGACCGGGGAGCTGTTTTTT
CSVDGGLGVTGELFF
>TRBJ1-2|TRBV12-5|TRBD1|.|14
TGTGCTAGTGGTTTGTTGGACAGGAACTATGGCTACACCTTC
CASGLLDRNYGYTF
>TRBJ1-1|TRBV4-1|.|once|15
TGCGCCAGCAGCCAAGATAAACCTACGGGGACTGAAGCTTTCTTT
CASSQDKPTGTEAFF
>TRBJ2-5|TRBV27|TRBD1|.|16
TGTGCCAGCAGTTTAGTCCGGGACAGGGTTCGGGAGACCCAGTACTTC
CASSLVRDRVRETQYF
>TRBJ2-1|TRBV11-2|TRBD2|.|15
TGTGCCAGCAGCTTCCTTGCGGGGGGACTCCCTGAGCAGTTCTTC
CASSFLAGGLPEQFF
>TRBJ2-1|TRBV4-3|.|.|16
TGCGCCAGCAGCCGAACAGGCCTTCGCTCCTACAATGAGCAGTTCTTC
CASSRTGLRSYNEQFF
>TRBJ2-5|TRBV18|TRBD2|.|14
TGTGCCAGCTCACCAGGGACTAGTCTGGAGACCCAGTACTTC
CASSPGTSLETQYF
>TRBJ2-2|TRBV4-1|TRBD1|.|16
TGCGCCAGCAGCCCCACGGGACAGGGTAACGCCGGGGAGCTGTTTTTT
CASSPTGQGNAGELFF
>TRBJ2-1|TRBV5-8|TRBD1|.|14
TGTGCCAGCAACACCGGGACAGGATACAATGAGCAGTTCTTC
CASNTGTGYNEQFF